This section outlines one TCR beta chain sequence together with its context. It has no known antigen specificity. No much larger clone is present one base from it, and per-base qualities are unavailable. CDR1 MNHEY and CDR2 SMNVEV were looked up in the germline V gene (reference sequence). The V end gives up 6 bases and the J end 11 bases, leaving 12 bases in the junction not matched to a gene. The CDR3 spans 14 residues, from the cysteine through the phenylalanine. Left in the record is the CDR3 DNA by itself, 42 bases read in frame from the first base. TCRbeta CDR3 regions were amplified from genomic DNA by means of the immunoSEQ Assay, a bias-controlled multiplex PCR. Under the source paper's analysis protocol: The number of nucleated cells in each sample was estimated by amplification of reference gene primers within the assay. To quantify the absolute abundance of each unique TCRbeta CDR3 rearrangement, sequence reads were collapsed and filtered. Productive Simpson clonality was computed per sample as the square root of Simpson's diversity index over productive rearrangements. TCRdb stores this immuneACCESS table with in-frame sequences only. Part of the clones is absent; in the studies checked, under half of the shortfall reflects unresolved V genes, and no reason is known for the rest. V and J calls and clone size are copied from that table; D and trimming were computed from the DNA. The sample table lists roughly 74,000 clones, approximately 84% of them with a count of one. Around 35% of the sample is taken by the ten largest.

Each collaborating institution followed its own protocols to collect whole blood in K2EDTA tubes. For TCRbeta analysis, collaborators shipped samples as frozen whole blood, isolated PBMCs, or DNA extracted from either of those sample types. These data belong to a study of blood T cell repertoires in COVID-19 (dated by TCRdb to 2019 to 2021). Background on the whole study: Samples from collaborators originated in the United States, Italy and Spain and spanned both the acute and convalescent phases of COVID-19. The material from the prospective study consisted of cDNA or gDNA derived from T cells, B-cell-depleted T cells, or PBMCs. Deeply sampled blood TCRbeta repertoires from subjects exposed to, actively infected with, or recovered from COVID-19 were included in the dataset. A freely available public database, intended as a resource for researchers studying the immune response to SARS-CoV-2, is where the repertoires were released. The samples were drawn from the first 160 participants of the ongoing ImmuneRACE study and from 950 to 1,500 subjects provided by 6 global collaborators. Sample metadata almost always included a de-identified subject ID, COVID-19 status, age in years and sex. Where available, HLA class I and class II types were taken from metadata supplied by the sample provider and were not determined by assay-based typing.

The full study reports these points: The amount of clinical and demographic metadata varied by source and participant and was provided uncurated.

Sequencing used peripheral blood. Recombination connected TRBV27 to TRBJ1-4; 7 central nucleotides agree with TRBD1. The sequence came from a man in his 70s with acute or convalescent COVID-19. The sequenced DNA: TGTGCCAGCAGACACCCGGGACAGCAAACCAAACTGTTTTTT. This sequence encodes CASRHPGQQTKLFF.